These 32 T cell receptor beta chains came from one sample sequenced in a study of T cell responses to AZD1222 COVID-19 vaccine. Sequencing was performed with immunoSEQ multiplex PCR; in TCRdb, only in-frame clones are kept and a portion is missing. Altogether 120,000 to 150,000 clones are present, around nine tenths being singletons, with the ten largest covering roughly 5.6%. This material consisted of peripheral blood, taken on day 0 of AZD1222 vaccination. The receptors derive from an adult in good health.

The chain combines TRBV28 with TRBJ1-1; possible D gene TRBD1, 5 bases. The germline V and J ends were trimmed by 7 bases and 5 bases, with 17 bases remaining between them. CDR1 and CDR2 (germline): MDHEN, SYDVKM. This CDR3 has 14 residues. CDR3 coding DNA: TGTGCCAGCATCGGGTCAGGGAGTATAACTGAAGCTTTCTTT. This translates into CASIGSGSITEAFF.

This chain links TRBV5-4 with TRBJ2-1; no clear D. This CDR3 contains 15 residues. CDR1 is SGHNT and CDR2 is YYREEE in the germline V gene (reference sequence). Trimming left V 1 base short and J 0 bases short, with 8 bases between. CDR3 residues: CASSLPINSYNEQFF. The CDR3, as DNA: TGTGCCAGCAGCTTGCCCATAAACTCCTACAATGAGCAGTTCTTC.

The J gene is TRBJ1-1, the V gene TRBV19; D gene unclear. CDR3 length: 15 residues. Looked up from germline, CDR1 is LNHDA and CDR2 is SQIVND (reference sequence). The ends were cut back, 3 bases at V and 0 bases at J, with 11 bases in the middle. The chain's CDR3 is CASSISAALNTEAFF. CDR3 DNA sequence: TGTGCCAGTAGTATTTCGGCAGCGCTGAACACTGAAGCTTTCTTT.

The V gene is TRBV18, the J gene TRBJ1-4, with D tentatively TRBD1 (5 bases). The CDR3 totals 15 residues. V was pared by 3 bases and J by 8 bases, with 16 bases between. CDR1 is KGHSH, CDR2 LQKENI, per germline. The CDR3 loop is CASSPGSGTREKLFF. Written as DNA, the CDR3 is TGTGCCAGCTCACCGGGATCGGGGACCCGCGAAAAACTGTTTTTT.

This chain joins TRBV7-3 and TRBJ2-1, with D uncertain. Trimming cost V 2 bases and J 3 bases, with 8 bases left between them. This CDR3 has 14 residues. The germline V gene has CDR1 SGHTA and CDR2 FQGTGA. The CDR3: CASSLDHNYNEQFF. CDR3 sequence (DNA): TGTGCCAGCAGCTTAGATCATAACTACAATGAGCAGTTCTTC.

The chain joins TRBV11-2 to TRBJ2-7, with a weak D call TRBD1 (6 bases). This CDR3 contains 15 residues. The V end was cut by 5 bases, the J end by 3 bases, with 17 bases between. The germline CDR1 and CDR2 sequences are SGHAT and FQNNGV. The CDR3 loop reads CASSPNRVPNYEQYF. CDR3 bases: TGTGCCAGCAGCCCGAACAGGGTCCCAAACTACGAGCAGTACTTC.

The chain employs TRBV27 and TRBJ1-1; unclear D gene. CDR3 length: 15 residues. Deletions cut 4 bases from V and 3 bases from J, with 15 bases between. Per the germline V gene, CDR1 is MNHEY and CDR2 is SMNVEV (reference sequence). The DNA for the CDR3 is TGTGCCAGCAGTTCCCTCCCCCCCGGGGACACTGAAGCTTTCTTT. It encodes CASSSLPPGDTEAFF.

The chain has TRBV19 and TRBJ1-2; D ambiguous. Germline CDR1 reads LNHDA; CDR2 reads SQIVND (reference sequence). V was cut by 2 bases and J by 1 base, with 17 bases left in between. The CDR3 sequence is 17 residues long. CDR3 bases: TGTGCCAGTAGTATACGTCTAGGTCAGCTTAATAACTATGGCTACACCTTC. This codes for CASSIRLGQLNNYGYTF.

The chain links TRBV9 to TRBJ2-2, with D hard to call. Between the trimmed V and J ends, which lost 4 bases and 5 bases, there was a span of 12 bases. Germline assignment: CDR1 SGDLS and CDR2 YYNGEE. This CDR3 has 14 amino acids. In DNA, the CDR3 is TGTGCCAGCAGCCCCACCGATTGGACCGGGGAGCTGTTTTTT. Its protein product is CASSPTDWTGELFF.

This clone was counted a single time. The chain joins TRBV7-2 to TRBJ1-4; perhaps TRBD1 as D (5 bases). CDR3 size: 16 residues. The V end lost 2 bases, the J end lost 2 bases, and 12 bases lay between the germline ends. Germline CDR1 reads SGHTA; CDR2 reads FQGNSA. In nucleotides, the CDR3 is TGTGCCAGCAGCTTATCCAGGGCCACGACTAATGAAAAACTGTTTTTT. It is translated as CASSLSRATTNEKLFF.

The chain recombines TRBV11-1 with TRBJ2-5, with TRBD1 matching 11 bases. V was pared by 0 bases and J by 7 bases, with 4 bases of the junction left unmatched. This CDR3 contains 15 residues. CDR1 and CDR2 from the germline V gene are SGHAT and FQDESV (reference sequence). CDR3 region: CASSLADRGPGTQYF. The CDR3 nucleotides read TGTGCCAGCAGCTTAGCGGACAGGGGGCCGGGGACCCAGTACTTC.

The chain joins TRBV19 to TRBJ1-2; unclear D gene. This CDR3 has 14 amino acids. Trimming removed 1 base from V and 7 bases from J, with 13 bases in between. The germline gives CDR1 LNHDA, CDR2 SQIVND (reference sequence). As DNA, the CDR3 is TGTGCCAGTAGTATAGCGTTGGCCTCGGGTGGCTACACCTTC. Protein sequence: CASSIALASGGYTF.

The chain uses TRBV5-1 and TRBJ1-4; D is unresolved. The V end lost 1 base, the J end lost 0 bases, and 7 bases lay between the germline ends. The germline gives CDR1 SGHRS, CDR2 YFSETQ. The CDR3 is 15 residues long. In DNA, the CDR3 is TGCGCCAGCAGCTTGAGACAACCAACTAATGAAAAACTGTTTTTT. Translation: CASSLRQPTNEKLFF.

The V and J genes are TRBV28 and TRBJ1-5; the D gene is possibly TRBD1 (5 bases). The CDR3 runs 14 residues. V was clipped by 2 bases and J by 3 bases, with 8 bases between them. Germline V CDR1 and CDR2: MDHEN, SYDVKM. Written as DNA, the CDR3 is TGTGCCAGCAGTTTAAGACAGCTCAATCAGCCCCAGCATTTT. Its translation is CASSLRQLNQPQHF.

This CDR3 reads CASSSPRGLYNEQFF. As DNA, the CDR3 is TGTGCCAGCAGTTCCCCACGGGGGCTCTACAATGAGCAGTTCTTC. The chain recombines TRBV28 with TRBJ2-1; D is tentatively TRBD1 or TRBD2 (6 bases each). Germline V gene data show CDR1 as MDHEN and CDR2 as SYDVKM. CDR3 length: 15 residues. With 4 bases removed from V and 3 bases from J, the gap between germline ends came to 13 bases.

The rearrangement uses TRBV3-1 (or the pseudogene TRBV3-2) and TRBJ2-2, with TRBD2 as a possible D gene (6 bases). The length of the CDR3 is 12 residues. Germline assignment: CDR1 LGHDT and CDR2 YNNKEL (reference sequence). Deletions cut 4 bases from V and 6 bases from J, with 6 bases between. CDR3 in DNA: TGTGCCAGCAGCCGGGGGGCCGGGGAGCTGTTTTTT. It is translated as CASSRGAGELFF.

Note on this clone: In the same sample, other DNA sequences code for this CDR3. The genes are TRBV18 and TRBJ2-5; the D is unclear. CDR3 length equals 16 residues. The V end lost 6 bases, the J end lost 1 base, and 18 bases lay between the germline ends. CDR1 is KGHSH and CDR2 is LQKENI in the germline V gene. Here the CDR3 DNA reads TGTGCCAGCTCGCCTCGGGCCGCCCCATTCCAAGAGACCCAGTACTTC. This sequence encodes CASSPRAAPFQETQYF.

This clone was observed once. The rearrangement uses TRBV4-3 and TRBJ1-2; D is uncertain. The CDR3 loop spans 14 amino acids. V lost 0 bases and J 4 bases, leaving 9 bases between the germline ends. The germline gives CDR1 LGHNA, CDR2 YSLEER. CDR3 sequence reads: CASSQDFASYGYTF. In DNA form, the CDR3 reads TGCGCCAGCAGCCAAGATTTTGCGAGCTATGGCTACACCTTC.

The genes are TRBV12-3 or TRBV12-4 and TRBJ2-5; D perhaps matches TRBD1 (5 bases). The CDR3 runs to 13 residues. Trimming removed 5 bases at V and 2 bases at J, with 9 bases between. In DNA form, the CDR3 reads TGTGCCAGCAGTCCGACAGCACAAGAGACCCAGTACTTC. This codes for CASSPTAQETQYF.

This clone was detected only once. J is TRBJ1-4 and V is TRBV18; D unclear. The CDR3 is made up of 15 amino acids. Germline lookup yields CDR1 KGHSH and CDR2 LQKENI. Trimming left V 2 bases short and J 3 bases short, with 10 bases between. In DNA, the CDR3 is TGTGCCAGCTCACCATCCACTATGGCTAATGAAAAACTGTTTTTT. It yields the protein CASSPSTMANEKLFF.

The chain uses TRBV18 and TRBJ2-4, with 7 bases matching TRBD1. The CDR3 spans 14 residues. The J segment lost 3 bases and the V segment lost 2 bases, leaving 1 base of the junction unmatched. CDR1 KGHSH and CDR2 LQKENI come from the germline V gene. CDR3 bases: TGTGCCAGCTCACCAAGGGACAGCAAAAACATTCAGTACTTC. Protein: CASSPRDSKNIQYF. Using reference TRBV18 and TRBJ2-4 for the parts outside the CDR3, the full variable domain is NAGVMQNPRHLVRRRGQEARLRCSPMKGHSHVYWYRQLPEEGLKFMVYLQKENIIDESGMPKERFSAEFPKEGPSILRIQQVVRGDSAAYFCASSPRDSKNIQYFGAGTRLSVL.

Here the CDR3 reads CASSLSRLHPLHF. The CDR3 bases are TGTGCCAGCAGCCTAAGTCGGCTCCATCCCCTCCACTTT. The genes are TRBV4-2 and TRBJ1-6; no definite D call. The CDR3 totals 13 residues. The germline V and J ends were trimmed by 4 bases and 13 bases, with 14 bases remaining between them. Germline V gene sequence: CDR1 LGHNA, CDR2 YNFKEQ.

This chain joins TRBV5-1 and TRBJ2-5; 10 nucleotides align to TRBD2. In germline, CDR1 is SGHRS, CDR2 YFSETQ. V was clipped by 5 bases and J by 4 bases; unmatched bases: 11. The CDR3 has 16 residues. The CDR3 DNA reads as TGCGCCAGCAGGTCGACTAGCGGGCCGCTAGGAGAGACCCAGTACTTC. This gives the protein CASRSTSGPLGETQYF.

The chain recombines TRBV6-2 or TRBV6-3 with TRBJ2-1; D could derive from TRBD1 or TRBD2 (5 bases each). Germline CDR1 reads MNHEY; CDR2 reads SVGEGT. Trimming stripped 0 bases from V and 4 bases from J, with 19 bases between. The CDR3 length is 18 residues. The CDR3 DNA is TGTGCCAGCAGTTACTCGACGTCCGGGACGGAATATTACAATGAGCAGTTCTTC. Translation gives CASSYSTSGTEYYNEQFF.

The chain combines TRBV5-6 with TRBJ2-2, with a possible D match to TRBD1 (7 bases). V lost 4 bases and J 12 bases, leaving 16 bases between the germline ends. This CDR3 region has 13 residues. CDR1 is SGHDT, CDR2 YYEEEE, per germline. The CDR3 DNA reads as TGTGCCAGCAGCCCGGGGGTACAGGGGAAGCTGTTTTTT. The encoded protein is CASSPGVQGKLFF.

The gene calls are TRBV6-5 and TRBJ2-1; D is ambiguous. This CDR3 has 12 residues. The V gene lost 6 bases and the J gene lost 3 bases, with 6 bases spanning the gap. Germline lookup yields CDR1 MNHEY and CDR2 SVGAGI. Here the CDR3 reads CASSQNYNEQFF. The CDR3 DNA reads TGTGCCAGCAGCCAAAACTACAATGAGCAGTTCTTC.

The chain has TRBV19 and TRBJ2-1, with a possible D match to TRBD2 (6 bases). This CDR3 is built from 14 residues. Trimming took 5 bases from V and 4 from J, leaving 12 bases between them. Looked up from germline, CDR1 is LNHDA and CDR2 is SQIVND (reference sequence). The CDR3 sequence is CASSDRERYNEQFF. DNA of the CDR3: TGTGCCAGTAGTGACCGGGAGAGGTACAATGAGCAGTTCTTC.

The CDR3 DNA reads TGTGCCAGCAGTGATTTTATGTATCAGGGGGCCTTGCCTGAAGCTTTCTTT. This codes for CASSDFMYQGALPEAFF. The V call is TRBV2, the J call TRBJ1-1, with TRBD1 matching 8 bases. In germline, CDR1 is SNHLY, CDR2 FYNNEI. J was trimmed by 6 bases and V by 3 bases; bases with no gene match: 15. This CDR3 has 17 residues.

The rearrangement links TRBV5-6 to TRBJ1-1; D is undetermined. Germline V gene sequence: CDR1 SGHDT, CDR2 YYEEEE. The germline V and J ends were trimmed by 1 base and 4 bases, with 11 bases remaining between them. The CDR3 covers 14 residues. The CDR3 sequence is CASSLYRRRTEAFF. CDR3 sequence (DNA): TGTGCCAGCAGCTTGTATAGAAGACGCACTGAAGCTTTCTTT.

The rearrangement joins TRBV11-2 to TRBJ1-2; tentative D call: TRBD1 (5 bases). Trimming cost V 5 bases and J 7 bases, with 20 bases left between them. The CDR3 contains 15 residues. The germline gives CDR1 SGHAT, CDR2 FQNNGV. The CDR3 here is CASSPNKGPRGGYTF. CDR3 DNA sequence: TGTGCCAGCAGCCCCAACAAGGGGCCCCGGGGTGGCTACACCTTC. The full variable domain, completed using reference TRBV11-2 and TRBJ1-2, is EAGVAQSPRYKIIEKRQSVAFWCNPISGHATLYWYQQILGQGPKLLIQFQNNGVVDDSQLPKDRFSAERLKGVDSTLKIQPAKLEDSAVYLCASSPNKGPRGGYTFGSGTRLTVV.

This chain uses TRBV28 with TRBJ1-1; 7 bases map to TRBD1. Germline V lookup: CDR1 MDHEN, CDR2 SYDVKM. The CDR3 loop spans 13 amino acids. The J segment lost 2 bases and the V segment lost 5 bases, leaving 2 bases of the junction unmatched. CDR3 bases: TGTGCCAGCAGTCGACAGGGAAACACTGAAGCTTTCTTT. This codes for CASSRQGNTEAFF.

This chain joins TRBV21-1 and TRBJ2-3; TRBD1 is the table's D call, not checked against the DNA. TRBV21-1 is a listed pseudogene. The CDR3 loop spans 13 amino acids. The CDR3 DNA sequence: TGTGCCAGCAGATGGGGCAGCACAGATACGCAGTATTTT. It translates to CASRWGSTDTQYF.